These T cell receptor beta chains were read from a single sample in a study of blood T cell repertoires in COVID-19. The table came from immunoSEQ multiplex PCR; TCRdb's copy has only in-frame clones and leaves some out. The sample yields 200,000 to 250,000 clones, about nine tenths seen once. Sequenced: PBMCs or T cells enriched from blood (not recorded which). These TCRs come from a woman between 40 and 55 years old with acute COVID-19. The CDR3 runs from the conserved cysteine through the conserved F or W. A D gene is named only where the DNA matches it firmly. Clone sizes are given selectively: once, few, many, or a class where the clone is expanded.

j_gene	v_gene	abundance	d_gene	CDR3nt	CDR3aa
TRBJ1-5	TRBV19	.	.	TGTGCCAGTAGCCAATCGGGAGCTAGCAATCAGCCCCAGCATTTT	CASSQSGASNQPQHF
TRBJ1-5	TRBV24-1	.	.	TGTGCCACCAGTGATATACGGGACTGGGGGCCCCAGCATTTT	CATSDIRDWGPQHF
TRBJ1-1	TRBV29-1	.	TRBD1	TGCAGCGCCCGGGACAGGGGAGGCACTGAAGCTTTCTTT	CSARDRGGTEAFF
TRBJ2-7	TRBV7-3	.	TRBD1	TGTGCCAGCAGCTTAGCACCAGGGGGTACCTACGAGCAGTACTTC	CASSLAPGGTYEQYF
TRBJ1-1	TRBV30	.	TRBD1	TGTGCCTGGAAAACAGGGGCGGACACTGAAGCTTTCTTT	CAWKTGADTEAFF
TRBJ1-6	TRBV4-1	.	TRBD1	TGCGCCAGCAGCCAACCGGGACAGGGTTTCAGTAATTCACCCCTCCACTTT	CASSQPGQGFSNSPLHF
TRBJ1-2	TRBV5-6	.	.	TGTGCCAGCAGCTTGGAGTGGAGGATAGATGGCTACACCTTC	CASSLEWRIDGYTF
TRBJ2-1	TRBV2	.	TRBD1	TGTGCCAGCAGTGCCGGGACAGGGGCTTTGGATGAGCAGTTCTTC	CASSAGTGALDEQFF
TRBJ2-1	TRBV7-2	.	.	TGTGCCAGCAGCTTACACGTAGGAGGGTCTCGTTATGAGCAGTTCTTC	CASSLHVGGSRYEQFF
TRBJ1-4	TRBV5-5	.	TRBD1	TGTGCCAGCAGCCGGGACAGAGCTAATGAAAAACTGTTTTTT	CASSRDRANEKLFF
TRBJ1-6	TRBV6-6	.	TRBD1	TGTGCCAGCAGTAGGACAGGGGATCGGAATTCACCCCTCCACTTT	CASSRTGDRNSPLHF
TRBJ2-1	TRBV7-3	once	.	TGTGCCAGCAGCTTAATACCCTCTCTGTCGGGTGAGCAGTTCTTC	CASSLIPSLSGEQFF
TRBJ1-1	TRBV19	once	.	TGTGCCAGTAGTAGTTCGCCTCCGGGTGTGAACACTGAAGCTTTCTTT	CASSSSPPGVNTEAFF
TRBJ2-6	TRBV7-9	.	.	TGTGCCAGCAGCTACCCTCTCCGACAGTCCCTTGGGGCCAACGTCCTGACTTTC	CASSYPLRQSLGANVLTF
TRBJ2-5	TRBV30	.	.	TGTGCCTGGAGTGTACAAATGAAGGAGACCCAGTACTTC	CAWSVQMKETQYF
TRBJ2-5	TRBV12-5	.	TRBD1	TGTGCTAGTCTTGGGCGTTGGGGACAGGGGAATGGGGAGACCCAGTACTTC	CASLGRWGQGNGETQYF
TRBJ1-5	TRBV5-5	.	TRBD1	TGTGCCAGCAGCCTCTGGGCCGGGACAGCTGATCAGCCCCAGCATTTT	CASSLWAGTADQPQHF
TRBJ1-6	TRBV2	.	.	TGTGCCAGCACTGAACAGGGCGTTAATTCACCCCTCCACTTT	CASTEQGVNSPLHF
TRBJ1-2	TRBV27	.	.	TGTGCCAGCAGTCCTGACACCTATGGCTACACCTTC	CASSPDTYGYTF
TRBJ1-3	TRBV20-1	.	.	TGCAGTGCTACCTTAGACACCATATATTTT	CSATLDTIYF
TRBJ2-1	TRBV19	few	.	TGTGCCAGTAGTACTATCTCAGGAGGTGAGCAGTTCTTC	CASSTISGGEQFF
TRBJ1-2	TRBV2	.	.	TGTGCCAGCAGTGAGTCAGTCTATGGCTACACCTTC	CASSESVYGYTF
TRBJ1-1	TRBV10-2	.	TRBD1	TGCGCCAGCAGTGGATCCTTGACAGGGTTGAACACTGAAGCTTTCTTT	CASSGSLTGLNTEAFF
TRBJ1-2	TRBV7-9	.	.	TGTGCCAGCATCCAGGGGCCGCCGGATGGCTACACCTTC	CASIQGPPDGYTF
TRBJ2-7	TRBV5-1	.	TRBD2	TGCGCCAGCAGTCCTGGACTAGCGGGGCCCCCGGGAGAGCAGTACTTC	CASSPGLAGPPGEQYF
TRBJ1-5	TRBV2	.	.	TGTGCCAGCAGTGAAATAGTCGGAGGTGGGCAGCATTTT	CASSEIVGGGQHF
TRBJ1-2	TRBV18	.	TRBD1	TGTGCCAGCTCACCCGGGACAGGGGCCGGACCTAACTATGGCTACACCTTC	CASSPGTGAGPNYGYTF
TRBJ1-1	TRBV13	.	.	TGTGCCAGCAGCTTAGGCGGGACTACTTTGAACACTGAAGCTTTCTTT	CASSLGGTTLNTEAFF
TRBJ2-7	TRBV4-3	many	TRBD2	TGCGCCAGCAGCCACCCCTGGTATATTAGCGGGGAACTCTACGAGCAGTACTTC	CASSHPWYISGELYEQYF
TRBJ2-1	TRBV19	.	.	TGTGCCAGTAGTATAGATGGGGGAGGTCTTAATGAGCAGTTCTTC	CASSIDGGGLNEQFF
TRBJ2-2	TRBV3-1/TRBV3-2	.	.	TGTGCCAGCCGGGGCACCGGGGAGCTGTTTTTT	CASRGTGELFF
TRBJ2-1	TRBV10-3	.	TRBD2	TGTGCCATCAGTGAGGCCGGGGGGAACAATGAGCAGTTCTTC	CAISEAGGNNEQFF
TRBJ2-6	TRBV15	.	.	TGTGCCACCAGCAGAGATCTAGGAGCGGCTGGGGCCAACGTCCTGACTTTC	CATSRDLGAAGANVLTF
TRBJ1-2	TRBV9	.	.	TGTGCCAGCACCATAAGGACTGACTATGGCTACACCTTC	CASTIRTDYGYTF
TRBJ2-1	TRBV11-3	.	TRBD1	TGTGCCAGCAGCAAATGGACAGGGAGCAATGAGCAGTTCTTC	CASSKWTGSNEQFF
TRBJ1-5	TRBV6-1	.	.	TGTGCCAGCAGTGAACTTTCTTCTAATCAGCCCCAGCATTTT	CASSELSSNQPQHF
TRBJ2-5	TRBV18	.	.	TGTGCCAGCTCACCCAGCCTGGGGGCAGGGGAGACCCAGTACTTC	CASSPSLGAGETQYF
TRBJ2-5	TRBV7-8	.	.	TGTGCCAGCAGCTTCCTCTTGACTAGGTCGGACGAGACCCAGTACTTC	CASSFLLTRSDETQYF
TRBJ2-1	TRBV7-9	.	.	TGTGCCAGCAGCTCCGCGATCAGACACTCTTCCTACAATGAGCAGTTCTTC	CASSSAIRHSSYNEQFF
TRBJ1-1	TRBV6-5	.	.	TGTGCCAGCAGTTACTCGGTTGAGCCGGACACTGAAGCTTTCTTT	CASSYSVEPDTEAFF
TRBJ1-2	TRBV19	few	TRBD1	TGTGCCAGTAGCTCAAACAGGGGACTAGCTAACTATGGCTACACCTTC	CASSSNRGLANYGYTF
TRBJ1-1	TRBV7-9	.	.	TGTGCCAGCAGCTTAGTCCCCAGGACATCGAACACTGAAGCTTTCTTT	CASSLVPRTSNTEAFF
TRBJ1-5	TRBV5-1	.	.	TGCGCCAGCAGCTTACAGGGCCCGGGGCAGCCCCAGCATTTT	CASSLQGPGQPQHF
TRBJ1-5	TRBV27	.	.	TGTGCCAGCAGTCCGGGGGGGGCCTTTAATCAGCCCCAGCATTTT	CASSPGGAFNQPQHF
TRBJ1-1	TRBV25-1	.	.	TGTGCCAGCAGACCTCAGGGATACACTGAAGCTTTCTTT	CASRPQGYTEAFF
TRBJ2-1	TRBV7-3	once	TRBD2	TGTGCCAGCAGCTTAGGGGGAGGGGCGAATGAGCAGTTCTTC	CASSLGGGANEQFF
TRBJ1-5	TRBV6-6	.	.	TGTGCCAGCTCCTCGGGAGGCGTCAATCAGCCCCAGCATTTT	CASSSGGVNQPQHF
TRBJ1-5	TRBV9	.	.	TGTGCCAGCAGCGCGGACGGGGGTAATCAGCCCCAGCATTTT	CASSADGGNQPQHF